Listed here are 28 T cell receptor beta chains from one sample, sequenced in a study of CD8+ T cells in alopecia areata. The treatment is: oral pan-JAK inhibitor, 5-10 mg twice daily. The sequencing template was cDNA reverse transcribed from extracted RNA. TCRdb keeps only in-frame clones here, not all; method: immunoSEQ multiplex PCR. The sample records 200,000 or so clones, about three fifths being singletons. The material sequenced was CD4+ T cells sorted from blood, taken at week 24, from a patient treated with tofacitinib. These receptors were taken from a human donor with alopecia areata.

CDR3 DNA: TGTGCCAGCAGGACTAGCATCAACACCGGGGAGCTGTTTTTT. It codes for CASRTSINTGELFF. The chain combines TRBV25-1 with TRBJ2-2, with 7 bases matching TRBD2. Trimming cost V 6 bases and J 2 bases; bases outside gene matches: 3. The CDR3 contains 14 residues. Germline CDR1 reads MGHDK; CDR2 reads SYGVNS.

The chain employs TRBV29-1 and TRBJ2-2; D gene uncertain. Germline loops: CDR1 SQVTM, CDR2 ANQGSEA. CDR3 size: 13 residues. V shed 8 bases and J shed 1 base, with 11 bases lying between them. The CDR3 sequence: CSSSRGNTGELFF. In nucleotides, the CDR3 is TGCAGCTCGAGTCGTGGGAACACCGGGGAGCTGTTTTTT.

The chain employs TRBV30 and TRBJ2-7; 7 bases fit TRBD1. Germline CDR1 and CDR2: GTSNPN and SVGIG (reference sequence). V lost 0 bases and J lost 7; bases outside the gene matches: 9. The CDR3 loop spans 14 amino acids. For the CDR3, the DNA is TGTGCCTGGAGTGTCGGACAGGTTGAGGGGGAGCAGTACTTC. It codes for CAWSVGQVEGEQYF.

This clone was counted once. The V call is TRBV5-1, the J call TRBJ2-7, with unresolved D. This CDR3 is 14 amino acids long. Germline values: CDR1 SGHRS, CDR2 YFSETQ. V was trimmed by 3 bases and J by 2 bases, leaving 12 bases between them. The CDR3: CASSSGQRTYEQYF. In DNA, the CDR3 is TGCGCCAGCAGCTCGGGTCAGAGGACCTACGAGCAGTACTTC. Filled out from reference TRBV5-1 and TRBJ2-7, the complete variable domain reads KAGVTQTPRYLIKTRGQQVTLSCSPISGHRSVSWYQQTPGQGLQFLFEYFSETQRNKGNFPGRFSGRQFSNSRSEMNVSTLELGDSALYLCASSSGQRTYEQYFGPGTRLTVT.

V is TRBV27 and J is TRBJ2-3; D is unresolved. Germline V gene sequence: CDR1 MNHEY, CDR2 SMNVEV (reference sequence). The CDR3 has 13 amino acids. Trimming removed 6 bases from V and 0 bases from J, with 7 bases in between. CDR3 amino acids: CASRASSTDTQYF. For the CDR3, the DNA is TGTGCCAGCAGGGCTTCCAGCACAGATACGCAGTATTTT.

The genes are TRBV2 and TRBJ2-1; 9 positions agree with TRBD2. V trimming: 11 bases; J trimming: 4 bases; junction bases outside the gene matches: 3. Germline lookup yields CDR1 SNHLY and CDR2 FYNNEI. The CDR3 loop spans 12 amino acids. In nucleotides, the CDR3 is TGTGCCTCTAGCGGGACGTACAATGAGCAGTTCTTC. This translates into CASSGTYNEQFF.

As regards this clone: A much larger clone differs from this one at a single base, so this may be a read error. CDR3 bases: TGTGCCAGCAGATCTGGAGATACGCAGTATTTT. Protein: CASRSGDTQYF. The V and J genes are TRBV27 and TRBJ2-3, with D unclear. V lost 6 bases and J lost 5, with 6 bases in between. Germline V gene lookup returns CDR1 MNHEY and CDR2 SMNVEV (reference sequence). This CDR3 is built from 11 residues.

This clone has more than one count but fewer than ten. This sequence joins TRBV4-1 and TRBJ2-1, with a possible D match to TRBD2 (6 bases). Germline V gene data show CDR1 as MGHRA and CDR2 as YSYEKL. CDR3 length equals 15 residues. Trimming cost V 0 bases and J 7 bases, with 13 bases left between them. This CDR3 reads CASSQEGQGGNEQFF. CDR3 sequence (DNA): TGCGCCAGCAGCCAAGAAGGCCAGGGAGGAAATGAGCAGTTCTTC.

In this sample, this clone turned up a few times. The DNA of the CDR3 is TGTGCCACCACGGTCAGCTCTGGGGCCAACGTCCTGACTTTC. Translation: CATTVSSGANVLTF. The chain is built from TRBV7-9 and TRBJ2-6; D gene unclear. The CDR3 runs 14 residues. V lost 10 bases and J 0 bases, leaving 10 bases between the germline ends. The germline V gene has CDR1 SEHNR and CDR2 FQNEAQ (reference sequence).

The V and J genes are TRBV5-1 and TRBJ2-5; D not resolved. This CDR3 comprises 12 residues. Trimming removed 4 bases from V and 5 bases from J, with 9 bases in between. Germline V lookup: CDR1 SGHRS, CDR2 YFSETQ. DNA for the CDR3: TGCGCCAGCAGCGGAGATTTTGAGACCCAGTACTTC. Amino acids: CASSGDFETQYF.

The sample holds a few counts of this clone. The V call is TRBV7-8, the J call TRBJ2-7; D may be TRBD1 (6 bases). The ends were cut back, 2 bases at V and 6 bases at J, with 20 bases in the middle. This CDR3 comprises 16 residues. Germline CDR1 is SGHVS and CDR2 is FQNEAQ. In DNA, the CDR3 is TGTGCCAGCAGCTTAATCCCCCCGGTGGTAGGGGGCGAGCAGTACTTC. This sequence encodes CASSLIPPVVGGEQYF.

CDR3 sequence (DNA): TGTGCCTGGAGTGAGGGGAATCAGCCCCAGCATTTT. Its translation is CAWSEGNQPQHF. The chain has TRBV30 and TRBJ1-5, with D maybe TRBD1 (5 bases). The CDR3 is 12 amino acids. Trimming shortened V by 1 base and J by 4 bases, and 5 bases separated the two germline ends. The V gene's germline CDR1 is GTSNPN and CDR2 SVGIG (reference sequence). Full variable domain (rest looked up from reference TRBV30 and TRBJ1-5): SQTIHQWPATLVQPVGSPLSLECTVEGTSNPNLYWYRQAAGRGLQLLFYSVGIGQISSEVPQNLSASRPQDRQFILSSKKLLLSDSGFYLCAWSEGNQPQHFGDGTRLSIL.

V usage is TRBV13 and J usage is TRBJ1-4; no clear D. Per the germline V gene, CDR1 is PRHDT and CDR2 is FYEKMQ (reference sequence). Between the trimmed V and J ends, which lost 4 bases and 12 bases, there was a span of 15 bases. There are 13 residues in the CDR3. CDR3 loop: CASSSLDKWELFF. In nucleotides, the CDR3 is TGTGCCAGCAGCTCGCTCGATAAATGGGAACTGTTTTTT.

The chain couples TRBV30 to TRBJ2-5; D might be TRBD2 (5 bases). Germline V gives CDR1 GTSNPN, CDR2 SVGIG (reference sequence). Trimming pared 2 bases from V and 2 bases from J, leaving 18 bases between. The CDR3 covers 16 residues. This chain's CDR3 is CAWSRGLANLQETQYF. CDR3 in DNA: TGTGCCTGGAGTCGAGGGCTCGCAAACCTACAAGAGACCCAGTACTTC.

The chain links TRBV25-1 to TRBJ1-2; the D gene is possibly TRBD1 (6 bases). V gave up 4 bases and J gave up 4 bases, with 13 bases separating them. The CDR3 has 14 amino acids. Germline V gene data show CDR1 as MGHDK and CDR2 as SYGVNS. The CDR3 DNA follows: TGTGCCAGCAGTGGGCTTCGACAGGCCTATGGCTACACCTTC. It specifies CASSGLRQAYGYTF.

The CDR3 reads CAWSRDEQFF. The CDR3 bases are TGTGCCTGGAGTAGAGATGAGCAGTTCTTC. This chain links TRBV30 with TRBJ2-1; D unresolved. The CDR3 extends over 10 amino acids. The V and J ends lost 2 bases and 8 bases respectively, with 4 bases between them. CDR1 and CDR2 (germline): GTSNPN, SVGIG (reference sequence).

This clone was found a few times. J is TRBJ1-2 and V is TRBV29-1, with 7 bases matching TRBD1. Germline V gene data show CDR1 as SQVTM and CDR2 as ANQGSEA. Trimming at V came to 3 bases and at J to 3 bases, leaving 7 bases not matched to a gene. This CDR3 region has 14 residues. The CDR3 nucleotides read TGCAGCGTTGATGAGACAGGGAAGGACTATGGCTACACCTTC. Its translation is CSVDETGKDYGYTF.

The CDR3 DNA is TGTGCCAGCAGCTTAGAGAGGGGTAATGGCTACACCTTC. Protein: CASSLERGNGYTF. This sequence joins TRBV7-2 and TRBJ1-2; D is perhaps TRBD1 (5 bases). V gave up 1 base and J gave up 6 bases, with 9 bases separating them. Per germline, CDR1 SGHTA and CDR2 FQGNSA. The CDR3 sequence is 13 residues long.

V usage is TRBV2 and J usage is TRBJ2-2; D unclear. The CDR3 extends over 14 amino acids. Germline V CDR1 and CDR2: SNHLY, FYNNEI. V gave up 8 bases and J gave up 0 bases, with 10 bases separating them. The CDR3 coding sequence is TGTGCCAGCGGGGTCGGCGCGAACACCGGGGAGCTGTTTTTT. Its translation: CASGVGANTGELFF.

This chain joins TRBV27 and TRBJ2-7; D is perhaps TRBD1 (5 bases). V was pared by 11 bases and J by 0 bases, with 14 bases between. This CDR3 is built from 13 residues. Germline CDR1 reads MNHEY; CDR2 reads SMNVEV (reference sequence). The CDR3 sequence is CASQWGSSYEQYF. In DNA form, the CDR3 reads TGTGCCTCACAGTGGGGCAGCTCCTACGAGCAGTACTTC.

The rearrangement links TRBV6-5 to TRBJ2-2; 8 nucleotides match TRBD1. This CDR3 spans 15 amino acids. V was clipped by 5 bases and J by 4 bases; unmatched bases: 6. Germline assignment: CDR1 MNHEY and CDR2 SVGAGI. As DNA, the CDR3 is TGTGCCAGCAGTAGGACAGGGTACGGCACCGGGGAGCTGTTTTTT. Amino acid sequence: CASSRTGYGTGELFF.

The rearrangement uses TRBV6-1 and TRBJ2-7; 9 bases map to TRBD1. Germline CDR1 reads MNHNS; CDR2 reads SASEGT. The CDR3 spans 15 residues. With V trimmed by 4 bases and J by 2 bases, 6 bases remained unmatched. The CDR3: CASSGRQGVTYEQYF. Written as DNA, the CDR3 is TGTGCCAGCAGTGGAAGACAGGGGGTTACCTACGAGCAGTACTTC.

This rearrangement joins TRBV2 to TRBJ1-1; D unresolved. The CDR3 covers 12 residues. The germline V gene encodes CDR1 SNHLY and CDR2 FYNNEI. Trimming stripped 2 bases from V and 9 bases from J, with 10 bases between. CDR3 sequence (DNA): TGTGCCAGCAGTGAAAGTCGAGAGAAAGCTTTCTTT. Its translation: CASSESREKAFF. Looking up the rest from reference TRBV2 and TRBJ1-1 gives the full variable domain: EPEVTQTPSHQVTQMGQEVILRCVPISNHLYFYWYRQILGQKVEFLVSFYNNEISEKSEIFDDQFSVERPDGSNFTLKIRSTKLEDSAMYFCASSESREKAFFGQGTRLTVV.

The CDR3 is CASSLLRQETQYF. CDR3 nucleotides: TGCGCCAGCAGCTTGTTAAGGCAAGAGACCCAGTACTTC. The chain has TRBV5-1 and TRBJ2-5; D is unresolved. V was clipped by 1 base and J by 2 bases, with 6 bases between them. The germline V gene encodes CDR1 SGHRS and CDR2 YFSETQ. This CDR3 region has 13 residues.

This clone has a single count. V gene TRBV18 combines with J gene TRBJ2-5; a weak D match, TRBD2 (6 bases). V lost 3 bases and J lost 4, with 12 bases in between. The germline V gene has CDR1 KGHSH and CDR2 LQKENI. The CDR3 contains 14 residues. The CDR3 is CASSPGGIRETQYF. DNA for the CDR3: TGTGCCAGCTCACCGGGCGGGATTCGAGAGACCCAGTACTTC.

J is TRBJ1-1 and V is TRBV20-1; 7 bases map to TRBD1. The junction had 5 bases not matched to a gene; V was cut back by 6 bases and J by 7 bases. The CDR3 length is 11 residues. Per germline, CDR1 DFQATT and CDR2 SNEGSKA (reference sequence). CDR3 nucleotide sequence: TGCAGTGCCCTCCGGGACAGTGAAGCTTTCTTT. This translates into CSALRDSEAFF.

This clone turned up a few times. The CDR3 spells CSVGTRVKGNEQFF. As DNA, the CDR3 is TGCAGCGTGGGGACAAGGGTTAAAGGGAATGAGCAGTTCTTC. The chain has TRBV29-1 and TRBJ2-1; perhaps TRBD1 as D (6 bases). The V gene's germline CDR1 is SQVTM and CDR2 ANQGSEA. Trimming stripped 6 bases from V and 7 bases from J, with 19 bases between. The CDR3 is made up of 14 amino acids.

The rearrangement links TRBV4-3 to TRBJ2-2, with 8 bases fitting TRBD1. The CDR3 covers 15 residues. In germline, CDR1 is LGHNA, CDR2 YSLEER. V was pared by 5 bases and J by 4 bases, with 6 bases of the junction left unmatched. The CDR3 DNA follows: TGCGCCAGCAGCACCCGACAGGGGTCCACCGGGGAGCTGTTTTTT. It yields the protein CASSTRQGSTGELFF.